A selection of T cell receptor beta chains follows, all from one sample in a study of blood T cell repertoires in COVID-19. The data were produced by immunoSEQ multiplex PCR, yet TCRdb's version contains in-frame clones alone and is incomplete. Here the sample spans a few hundred thousand clones, about 89% being singletons. Sample: peripheral blood. These receptors originate from a young man with acute or convalescent COVID-19. Each CDR3 is given with its conserved first and last residue. The D gene is left open where the match is weak. A clone size is listed for some rows: how often the clone was seen (once, few, many), or a class if it is expanded.

v_call	j_call	clone_size	d_call	cdr3_nt	cdr3_aa
TRBV3-1/TRBV3-2	TRBJ2-7	.	.	TGTGCCAGCAGCCAAAGCTTCTCCTACGAGCAGTACTTC	CASSQSFSYEQYF
TRBV9	TRBJ1-5	.	.	TGTGCCAGCACCCACCCCAGGGGAAAACAGCCCCAGCATTTT	CASTHPRGKQPQHF
TRBV7-2	TRBJ1-5	once	.	TGTGCCAGCAGCTTAGATGGGGGAGGGAGTCAGCCCCAGCATTTT	CASSLDGGGSQPQHF
TRBV12-3/TRBV12-4	TRBJ2-7	.	TRBD2	TGTGCCAGCAGTCCGGGACTATCCTACGAGCAGTACTTC	CASSPGLSYEQYF
TRBV3-1/TRBV3-2	TRBJ1-1	.	.	TGTGCCAGCAGCCAATTAAAGGGGTCGATCGCTGAAGCTTTCTTT	CASSQLKGSIAEAFF
TRBV28	TRBJ1-3	.	TRBD1	TGTGCCAGCAGTACCCCGGTCGTGGGACAGGGTGGAAACACCATATATTTT	CASSTPVVGQGGNTIYF
TRBV19	TRBJ1-2	.	TRBD1	TGTGCCAGTCGACCCGGGACAGATACGAACTATGGCTACACCTTC	CASRPGTDTNYGYTF
TRBV19	TRBJ2-7	.	TRBD1	TGTGCCAGTAGTACCAGTTGGGGACAGAAGGGAGAGGAGCAGTACTTC	CASSTSWGQKGEEQYF
TRBV5-1	TRBJ2-6	.	.	TGCGCGAGCACGGTAGTACTTGGGGCCAACGTCCTGACTTTC	CASTVVLGANVLTF
TRBV5-1	TRBJ2-1	.	.	TGCGCCAGCAGCTTGGTTACAGCGGCCACCGAGCAGTTCTTC	CASSLVTAATEQFF
TRBV30	TRBJ2-5	.	.	TGTGCCTGGAGTAAGACTGGCCAAGAGACCCAGTACTTC	CAWSKTGQETQYF
TRBV19	TRBJ1-1	.	TRBD1	TGTGCCAGTGGACCCCGTACCATCAGGACAGGTTCGAACACTGAAGCTTTCTTT	CASGPRTIRTGSNTEAFF
TRBV19	TRBJ1-2	.	.	TGTGCCAGTAGTATTAGATCGAGGATAAACTATGGCTACACCTTC	CASSIRSRINYGYTF